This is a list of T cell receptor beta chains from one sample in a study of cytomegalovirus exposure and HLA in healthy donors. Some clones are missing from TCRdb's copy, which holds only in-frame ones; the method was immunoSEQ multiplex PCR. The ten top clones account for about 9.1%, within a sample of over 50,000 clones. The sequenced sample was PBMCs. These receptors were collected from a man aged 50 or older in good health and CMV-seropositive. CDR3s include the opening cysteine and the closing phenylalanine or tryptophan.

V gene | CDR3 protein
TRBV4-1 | CASSQGEYTYEQYF
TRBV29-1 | CSVYRGNNEKLFF
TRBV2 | CASSKGQPPYEQYF
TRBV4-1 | CASSQAPGRTYEQYF
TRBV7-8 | CASSPPEPGKAAYEQYF
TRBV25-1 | CASSEARGQETQYF
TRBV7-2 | CASSPKELPGRQTDKQYF
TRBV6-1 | CASSEFGGIISGNTIYF
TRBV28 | CASSLQGGLGAFF
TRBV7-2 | CASSLRTPAYEQYF
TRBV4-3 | CASSLSGSFTGELFF
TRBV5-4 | CASSSRAPGRANTEAFF
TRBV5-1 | CASSPSYEQYF